This T cell receptor beta chain came from a study of blood T cell repertoires in COVID-19. Study details: COVID-19 samples from acute and convalescent phases originated in the United States, Italy and Spain.

Seattle patients were enrolled during active infection and followed longitudinally. Authors' analysis steps: Counts of nucleated cells, estimated from reference gene primer amplification, were obtained. Produced via immunoSEQ multiplex PCR; TCRdb's table is partial and in-frame only. V and J calls and clone size come straight from that table; D and trimming were deduced from the DNA. In the table there are approximately 47,000 clones, approximately 90% of which are singletons. With V trimmed by 1 base and J by 1 base, 4 bases remained unmatched. From germline, CDR1 is KGHSH and CDR2 LQKENI. The CDR3 has 16 residues.

The sequencing sample was made of peripheral blood. This chain connects TRBV18 to TRBJ1-5; 7 bases align to TRBD1. This receptor was taken from a woman older than 75 with COVID-19, enrolled during active disease. The CDR3 here is CASSPLPGGSNQPQHF. The DNA of the CDR3 is TGTGCCAGCTCACCACTCCCAGGGGGAAGCAATCAGCCCCAGCATTTT.